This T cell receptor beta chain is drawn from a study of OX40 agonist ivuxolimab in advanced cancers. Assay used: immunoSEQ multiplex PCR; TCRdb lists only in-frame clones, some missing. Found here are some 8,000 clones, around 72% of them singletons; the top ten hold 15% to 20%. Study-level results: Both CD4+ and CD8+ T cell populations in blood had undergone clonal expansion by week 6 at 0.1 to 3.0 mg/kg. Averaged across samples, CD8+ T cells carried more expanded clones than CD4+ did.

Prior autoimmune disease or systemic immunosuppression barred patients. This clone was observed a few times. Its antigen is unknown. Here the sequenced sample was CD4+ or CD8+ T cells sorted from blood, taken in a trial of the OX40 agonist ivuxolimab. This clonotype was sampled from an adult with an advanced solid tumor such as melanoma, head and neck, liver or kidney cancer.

As DNA, the CDR3 is TGTGCCAGCAGTGATTTCGGAGCTCAAGAGACCCAGTACTTC. It encodes CASSDFGAQETQYF. The chain combines TRBV6-1 with TRBJ2-5; the D is unclear. V gave up 3 bases and J gave up 2 bases, with 10 bases separating them. Germline lookup yields CDR1 MNHNS and CDR2 SASEGT. The CDR3 consists of 14 residues.